The rows below give T cell receptor beta chains drawn from one sample of a study of OX40 agonist ivuxolimab in advanced cancers. The protocol was immunoSEQ multiplex PCR, while the TCRdb copy is restricted to in-frame clones and leaves out a portion. Among tens of thousands of clones listed, less than 95% were seen once. The material sequenced was CD4+ or CD8+ T cells sorted from blood, taken in a trial of the OX40 agonist ivuxolimab. All receptors come from an adult with an advanced solid tumor such as melanoma, head and neck, liver or kidney cancer. Each CDR3 is given with its conserved first and last residue. The D gene is left open where the match is weak. The listing skips clone size in some rows; elsewhere it reads once, few, many or a size class.

V gene	clone size	J gene	D gene	CDR3 DNA	CDR3 protein
TRBV28	.	TRBJ2-6	TRBD1	TGTGCCAGCAGCCCAGGGGGCACTGGGGCCAACGTCCTGACTTTC	CASSPGGTGANVLTF
TRBV7-2	once	TRBJ2-7	TRBD2	TGTGCCAGCAGGTCCCGGACTAGCGGGGCCCTCTACGAGCAGTACTTC	CASRSRTSGALYEQYF
TRBV7-9	.	TRBJ1-6	TRBD1	TGTGCCAGCAGCCCCGGGACAGGGGGTTCACCCCTCCACTTT	CASSPGTGGSPLHF
TRBV30	.	TRBJ2-7	.	TGTGCCAGCTCGTACTCCTACGAGCAGTACTTC	CASSYSYEQYF
TRBV19	.	TRBJ2-7	.	TGTGCCAGTAGTATCGAGGCGGGGGCTTCCTACGAGCAGTACTTC	CASSIEAGASYEQYF
TRBV5-1	.	TRBJ1-1	.	TGCGCCAGCAGCTTTAACCCAGGGATTTTAGGGAACACTGAAGCTTTCTTT	CASSFNPGILGNTEAFF
TRBV7-3	once	TRBJ1-1	.	TGTGCCAGCAGCTCACCCCGGACGGCCGGGAACACTGAAGCTTTCTTT	CASSSPRTAGNTEAFF
TRBV6-6	.	TRBJ1-2	TRBD1	TGTGCCAGCAACCTACAGGGGGCGGAAGGCTACACCTTC	CASNLQGAEGYTF
TRBV19	.	TRBJ2-2	.	TGTGCCAGTAGTCCCTCGAGAGGGAGGGAGCTGTTTTTT	CASSPSRGRELFF
TRBV11-2	.	TRBJ1-3	TRBD1	TGTGCCAGCAGCCTTTCCGGGACAGCCTCTGGAAACACCATATATTTT	CASSLSGTASGNTIYF
TRBV11-3	.	TRBJ1-1	.	TGTGCCAGCAGCTTAGAACAGGGTCGTGAAGCTTTCTTT	CASSLEQGREAFF
TRBV9	.	TRBJ2-3	.	TGTGCCAGCTCCTCCCGGGGGCGGGATAGCACAGATACGCAGTATTTT	CASSSRGRDSTDTQYF
TRBV28	.	TRBJ2-2	.	TGTGCCAGCAGTTTAGAACAGCTCGGGGAGCTGTTTTTT	CASSLEQLGELFF
TRBV6-5	.	TRBJ1-2	.	TGTGCCAGCACCCGGGCAGGCGGTGACTATGGCTACACCTTC	CASTRAGGDYGYTF
TRBV2	few	TRBJ2-3	TRBD2	TGTGCCAGCAGTGTCGGGGGGATAGGGGCAGATACGCAGTATTTT	CASSVGGIGADTQYF
TRBV5-8	.	TRBJ2-3	.	TGTGCCATGAGGGTAGTCTACTCAGATACGCAGTATTTT	CAMRVVYSDTQYF
TRBV28	.	TRBJ1-1	.	TGTGCCAGCAGTTTAATGGACATACCCAACACTGAAGCTTTCTTT	CASSLMDIPNTEAFF
TRBV18	.	TRBJ2-2	TRBD2	TGTGCCAGCTCATCAACCGGGGGGGTCGACACCGGGGAGCTGTTTTTT	CASSSTGGVDTGELFF
TRBV10-3	.	TRBJ2-7	TRBD2	TGTGCCATCAGTAGTAGACTAGCGGGAGATAGCGAGCAGTACTTC	CAISSRLAGDSEQYF
TRBV10-3	.	TRBJ2-7	.	TGTGCCATCAGTCCCAGGGGGGAGGATTGGGACGAGCAGTACTTC	CAISPRGEDWDEQYF
TRBV20-1	once	TRBJ1-2	.	TGCAGTGTAATAGGGTTCTATGGCTACACCTTC	CSVIGFYGYTF
TRBV19	few	TRBJ1-1	.	TGTGCCTCCTCCAGTTACATGAACACTGAAGCTTTCTTT	CASSSYMNTEAFF
TRBV28	once	TRBJ1-2	.	TGTGCCAGCAGTCCCGGGGGGGGACGTTATGGCTACACCTTC	CASSPGGGRYGYTF
TRBV7-9	once	TRBJ1-1	.	TGTGCCAGCAGTCACCGAGGGGCCAACACTGAAGCTTTCTTT	CASSHRGANTEAFF
TRBV9	.	TRBJ2-4	.	TGTGCCAGCAGCGTAGAGGGGGGCCAAGCCAAAAACATTCAGTACTTC	CASSVEGGQAKNIQYF
TRBV11-2	.	TRBJ1-3	.	TGTGCCAGCAGCTTAGGCAGCTCTGGAAACACCATATATTTT	CASSLGSSGNTIYF
TRBV11-1	once	TRBJ2-3	.	TGTGCCAGCAGCCCAGGGGGGGGGCTGAGCACAGATACGCAGTATTTT	CASSPGGGLSTDTQYF
TRBV4-1	.	TRBJ2-7	TRBD2	TGCGCCAGCAGCCAAGGGCCGGAGAGCGGGGGGGCCTACGAGCAGTACTTC	CASSQGPESGGAYEQYF
TRBV6-5	.	TRBJ1-2	.	TGTGCCAGCAGTAACTCACAGGGATTCTATGGCTACACCTTC	CASSNSQGFYGYTF
TRBV18	.	TRBJ1-1	.	TGTGCCAGCTCTCGTCTACAGAACACTGAAGCTTTCTTT	CASSRLQNTEAFF
TRBV11-3	.	TRBJ2-3	TRBD2	TGTGCCAGCAGCCCCCGCCGGGGACTAAATACGCAGTATTTT	CASSPRRGLNTQYF
TRBV18	.	TRBJ2-5	TRBD1	TGTGCCAGCTCACCCCCGGGACAGGGGTCGGAGACCCAGTACTTC	CASSPPGQGSETQYF
TRBV9	.	TRBJ2-3	.	TGTGCCAGCAGCGTTGGGGGGCGGACAGATACGCAGTATTTT	CASSVGGRTDTQYF
TRBV27	once	TRBJ2-7	.	TGTGCCAGCAGTTTTGGCAGGTTCCACGAGCAGTACTTC	CASSFGRFHEQYF
TRBV18	.	TRBJ2-1	TRBD1	TGTGCCAGCTCGCAGGGACAGGGGGCTTGGAATGAGCAGTTCTTC	CASSQGQGAWNEQFF
TRBV30	few	TRBJ2-7	.	TGTGCCTGGAGTGAGGGGGGGTTCTCCTACGAGCAGTACTTC	CAWSEGGFSYEQYF
TRBV5-8	.	TRBJ1-5	TRBD1	TGTGCCAGCAGCTCTACAGGGGACAGCAATCAGCCCCAGCATTTT	CASSSTGDSNQPQHF
TRBV11-3	.	TRBJ2-3	TRBD1	TGTGCCAGCAGCTGGGACAGCCCTAGCACAGATACGCAGTATTTT	CASSWDSPSTDTQYF
TRBV19	.	TRBJ2-7	TRBD1	TGTGCCAGTAGTGTAGGGACAGGGGTTCGCCACGAGCAGTACTTC	CASSVGTGVRHEQYF
TRBV7-9	.	TRBJ1-2	.	TGTGCCAGCAGCCCCCCGGGGGTTTATGGCTACACCTTC	CASSPPGVYGYTF